This T cell receptor beta chain was recovered during a study of CD8+CD57+ T cells in acquired aplastic anemia. As for the study in general: Where healthy donors were concerned, CD4+ cells averaged about 10 million reads.

Overall study results and limits: Some 27 CD8+ CDR3 sequences were shared between patients and controls. No significant difference in CD8+ Simpson's diversity was found between patients and controls.

This CDR3 spans 15 amino acids. Per germline, CDR1 SGHTA and CDR2 FQGNSA. The germline V and J ends were trimmed by 0 bases and 2 bases, with 11 bases remaining between them. Ten or more counts support this clonotype. No antigen is known for it. Investigators profiled TCR beta VDJ and CDR3 from genomic DNA template. TCRdb re-derived calls from the reads in MiXCR, one entry per CDR3 protein. The sample consists of about 200,000 distinct CDR3 sequences, 30% to 40% of them appearing once. The sequence was collected from a human donor in good health, serving as a control. V usage is TRBV7-2 and J usage is TRBJ2-7; D possibly corresponds to TRBD2 (6 bases). Sequenced material: sorted CD4+, CD8+, or CD8+CD57+ T cells (not recorded which) from PBMCs. In DNA form, the CDR3 reads TGTGCCAGCAGCTTAGCTCGCGGGGCGACCTACGAGCAGTACTTC. Translation gives CASSLARGATYEQYF.